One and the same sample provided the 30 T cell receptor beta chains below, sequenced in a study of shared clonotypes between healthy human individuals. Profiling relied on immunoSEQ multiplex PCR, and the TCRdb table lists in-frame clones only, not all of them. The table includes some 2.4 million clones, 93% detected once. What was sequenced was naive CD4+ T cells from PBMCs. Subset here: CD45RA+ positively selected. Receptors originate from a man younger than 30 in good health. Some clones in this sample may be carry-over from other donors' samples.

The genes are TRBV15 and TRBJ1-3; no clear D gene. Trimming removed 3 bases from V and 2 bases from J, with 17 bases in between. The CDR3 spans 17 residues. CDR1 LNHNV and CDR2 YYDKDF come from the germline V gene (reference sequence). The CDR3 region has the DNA TGTGCCACCAGCAGGGAAGGGCCGACCCTCCCTGGAAACACCATATATTTT. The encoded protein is CATSREGPTLPGNTIYF.

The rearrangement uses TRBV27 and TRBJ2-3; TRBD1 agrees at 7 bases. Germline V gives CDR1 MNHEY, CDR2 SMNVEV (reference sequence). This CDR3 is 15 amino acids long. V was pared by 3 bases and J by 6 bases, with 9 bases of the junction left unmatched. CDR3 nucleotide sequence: TGTGCCAGCAGTTTTTATAAACAGGGGACGGATACGCAGTATTTT. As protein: CASSFYKQGTDTQYF.

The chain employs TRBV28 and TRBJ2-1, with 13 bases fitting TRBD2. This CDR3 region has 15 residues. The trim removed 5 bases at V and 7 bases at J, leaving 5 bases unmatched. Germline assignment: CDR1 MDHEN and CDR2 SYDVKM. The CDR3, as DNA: TGTGCCAGCAGTCAACTAGCGGGAGGGATAAATGAGCAGTTCTTC. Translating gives CASSQLAGGINEQFF. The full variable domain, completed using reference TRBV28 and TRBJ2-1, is DVKVTQSSRYLVKRTGEKVFLECVQDMDHENMFWYRQDPGLGLRLIYFSYDVKMKEKGDIPEGYSVSREKKERFSLILESASTNQTSMYLCASSQLAGGINEQFFGPGTRLTVL.

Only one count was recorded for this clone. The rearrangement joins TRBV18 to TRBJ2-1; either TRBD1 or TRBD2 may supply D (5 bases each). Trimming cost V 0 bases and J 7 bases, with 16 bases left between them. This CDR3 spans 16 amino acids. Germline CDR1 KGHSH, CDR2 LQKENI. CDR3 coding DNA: TGTGCCAGCTCACCACCGGCGGGTAGGGGTAGGAATGAGCAGTTCTTC. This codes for CASSPPAGRGRNEQFF. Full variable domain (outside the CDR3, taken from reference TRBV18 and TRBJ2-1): NAGVMQNPRHLVRRRGQEARLRCSPMKGHSHVYWYRQLPEEGLKFMVYLQKENIIDESGMPKERFSAEFPKEGPSILRIQQVVRGDSAAYFCASSPPAGRGRNEQFFGPGTRLTVL.

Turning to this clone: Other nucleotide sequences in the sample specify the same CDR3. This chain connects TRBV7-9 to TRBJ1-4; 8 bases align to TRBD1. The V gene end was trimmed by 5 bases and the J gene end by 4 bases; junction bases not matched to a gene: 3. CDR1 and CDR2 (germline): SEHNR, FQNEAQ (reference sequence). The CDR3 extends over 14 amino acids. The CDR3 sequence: CASSPGQGNEKLFF. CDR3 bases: TGTGCCAGCAGCCCAGGACAGGGTAATGAAAAACTGTTTTTT.

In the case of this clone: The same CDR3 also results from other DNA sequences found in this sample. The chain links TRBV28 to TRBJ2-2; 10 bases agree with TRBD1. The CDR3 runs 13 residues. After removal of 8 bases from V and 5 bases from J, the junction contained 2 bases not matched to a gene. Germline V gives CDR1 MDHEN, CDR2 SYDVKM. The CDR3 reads CASRTGGTGELFF. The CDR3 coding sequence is TGTGCCAGCCGGACAGGGGGAACCGGGGAGCTGTTTTTT.

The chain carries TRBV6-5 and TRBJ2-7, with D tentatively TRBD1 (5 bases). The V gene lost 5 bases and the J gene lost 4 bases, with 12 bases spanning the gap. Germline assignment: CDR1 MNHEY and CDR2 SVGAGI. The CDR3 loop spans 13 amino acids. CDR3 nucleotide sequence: TGTGCCAGCAGTAGGGGTCACGATTACGAGCAGTACTTC. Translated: CASSRGHDYEQYF.

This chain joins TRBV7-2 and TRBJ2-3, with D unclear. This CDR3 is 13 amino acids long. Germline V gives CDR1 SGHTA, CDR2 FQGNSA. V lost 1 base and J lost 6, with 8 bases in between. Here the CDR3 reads CASSLVRADTQYF. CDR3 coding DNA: TGTGCCAGCAGCTTAGTCCGCGCGGATACGCAGTATTTT. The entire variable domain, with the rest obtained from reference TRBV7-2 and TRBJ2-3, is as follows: GAGVSQSPSNKVTEKGKDVELRCDPISGHTALYWYRQSLGQGLEFLIYFQGNSAPDKSGLPSDRFSAERTGGSVSTLTIQRTQQEDSAVYLCASSLVRADTQYFGPGTRLTVL.

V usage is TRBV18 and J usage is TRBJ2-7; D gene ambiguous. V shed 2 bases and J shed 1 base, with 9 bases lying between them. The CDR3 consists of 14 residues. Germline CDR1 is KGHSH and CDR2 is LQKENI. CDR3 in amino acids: CASSPAIPSYEQYF. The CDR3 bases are TGTGCCAGCTCACCAGCGATCCCTTCCTACGAGCAGTACTTC. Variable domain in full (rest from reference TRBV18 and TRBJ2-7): NAGVMQNPRHLVRRRGQEARLRCSPMKGHSHVYWYRQLPEEGLKFMVYLQKENIIDESGMPKERFSAEFPKEGPSILRIQQVVRGDSAAYFCASSPAIPSYEQYFGPGTRLTVT.

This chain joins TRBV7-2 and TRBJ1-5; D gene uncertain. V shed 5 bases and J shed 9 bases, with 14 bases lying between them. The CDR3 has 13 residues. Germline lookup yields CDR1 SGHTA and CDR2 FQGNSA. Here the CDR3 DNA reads TGTGCCAGCAGCCGAAGGCGGGAGGGGCCCCAGCATTTT. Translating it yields CASSRRREGPQHF.

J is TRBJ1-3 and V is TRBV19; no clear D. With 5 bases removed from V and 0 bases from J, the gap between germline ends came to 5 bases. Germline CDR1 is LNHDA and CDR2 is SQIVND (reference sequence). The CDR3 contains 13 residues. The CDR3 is CASSYVSGNTIYF. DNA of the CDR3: TGTGCCAGTAGTTATGTCTCTGGAAACACCATATATTTT. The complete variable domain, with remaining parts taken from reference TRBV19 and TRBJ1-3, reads DGGITQSPKYLFRKEGQNVTLSCEQNLNHDAMYWYRQDPGQGLRLIYYSQIVNDFQKGDIAEGYSVSREKKESFPLTVTSAQKNPTAFYLCASSYVSGNTIYFGEGSWLTVV.

CDR3 DNA: TGTGCCTGGACCCCGGGACAGGGACGCTCTGGGGCCAACGTCCTGACTTTC. Protein product: CAWTPGQGRSGANVLTF. The chain employs TRBV30 and TRBJ2-6, with 9 bases that match TRBD1. CDR1 is GTSNPN and CDR2 is SVGIG in the germline V gene (reference sequence). V shed 4 bases, J shed 0 bases, and the junction held 7 bases outside the gene matches. CDR3 length: 17 amino acids.

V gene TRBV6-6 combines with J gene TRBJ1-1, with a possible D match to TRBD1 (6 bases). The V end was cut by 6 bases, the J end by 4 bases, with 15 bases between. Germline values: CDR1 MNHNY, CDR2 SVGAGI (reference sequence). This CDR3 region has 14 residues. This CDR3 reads CASRDSQVGTEAFF. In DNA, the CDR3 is TGTGCCAGCAGGGACAGTCAAGTTGGCACTGAAGCTTTCTTT.

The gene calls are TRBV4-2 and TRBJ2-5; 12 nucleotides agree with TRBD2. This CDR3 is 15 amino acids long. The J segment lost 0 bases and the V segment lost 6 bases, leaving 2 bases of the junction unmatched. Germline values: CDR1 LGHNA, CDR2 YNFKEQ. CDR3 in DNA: TGTGCCAGCAGGCGGACTAGCGGGGACCAAGAGACCCAGTACTTC. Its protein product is CASRRTSGDQETQYF.

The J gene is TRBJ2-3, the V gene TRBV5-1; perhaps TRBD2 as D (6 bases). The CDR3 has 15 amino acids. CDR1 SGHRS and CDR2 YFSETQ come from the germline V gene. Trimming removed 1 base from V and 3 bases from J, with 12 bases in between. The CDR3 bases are TGCGCCAGCAGCTTGAATCCCAGCGGGACAGATACGCAGTATTTT. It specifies CASSLNPSGTDTQYF.

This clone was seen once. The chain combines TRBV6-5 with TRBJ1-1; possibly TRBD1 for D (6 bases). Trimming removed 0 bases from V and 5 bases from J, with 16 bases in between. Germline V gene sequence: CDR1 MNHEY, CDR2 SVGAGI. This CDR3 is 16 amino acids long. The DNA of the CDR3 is TGTGCCAGCAGTTACTCGGGGGGGCAGTGGGGGACTGAAGCTTTCTTT. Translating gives CASSYSGGQWGTEAFF.

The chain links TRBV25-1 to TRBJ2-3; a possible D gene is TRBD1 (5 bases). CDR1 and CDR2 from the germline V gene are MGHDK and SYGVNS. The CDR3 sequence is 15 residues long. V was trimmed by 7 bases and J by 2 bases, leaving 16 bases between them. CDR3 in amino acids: CASTSQGYYTDTQYF. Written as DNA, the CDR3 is TGTGCCAGCACTTCCCAGGGATACTACACAGATACGCAGTATTTT.

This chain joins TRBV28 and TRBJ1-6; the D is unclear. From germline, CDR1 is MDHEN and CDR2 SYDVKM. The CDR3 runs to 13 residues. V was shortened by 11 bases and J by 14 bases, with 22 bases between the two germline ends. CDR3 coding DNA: TGTGCCCTACGGCGGGCTCCATCGGGAACCCTCCACTTT. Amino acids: CALRRAPSGTLHF. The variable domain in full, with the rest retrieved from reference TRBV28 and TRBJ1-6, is DVKVTQSSRYLVKRTGEKVFLECVQDMDHENMFWYRQDPGLGLRLIYFSYDVKMKEKGDIPEGYSVSREKKERFSLILESASTNQTSMYLCALRRAPSGTLHFGNGTRLTVT.

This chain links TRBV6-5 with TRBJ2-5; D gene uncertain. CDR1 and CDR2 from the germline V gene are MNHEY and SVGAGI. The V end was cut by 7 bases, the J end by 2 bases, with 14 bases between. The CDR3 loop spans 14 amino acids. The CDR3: CASKRGIGQETQYF. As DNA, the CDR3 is TGTGCCAGCAAGCGCGGAATCGGGCAAGAGACCCAGTACTTC.

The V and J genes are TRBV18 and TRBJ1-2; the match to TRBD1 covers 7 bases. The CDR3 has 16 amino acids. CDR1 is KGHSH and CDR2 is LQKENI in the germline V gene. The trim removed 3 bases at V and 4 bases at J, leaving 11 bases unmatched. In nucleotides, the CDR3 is TGTGCCAGCTCACCTACGACAGGGCCCTCGATCTATGGCTACACCTTC. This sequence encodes CASSPTTGPSIYGYTF.

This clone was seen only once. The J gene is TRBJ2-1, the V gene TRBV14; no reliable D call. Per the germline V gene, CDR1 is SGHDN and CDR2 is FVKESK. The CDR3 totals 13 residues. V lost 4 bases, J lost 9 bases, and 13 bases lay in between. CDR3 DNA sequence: TGTGCCAGCAGCCCCAATCATGGTGGTGAGCAGTTCTTC. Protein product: CASSPNHGGEQFF.

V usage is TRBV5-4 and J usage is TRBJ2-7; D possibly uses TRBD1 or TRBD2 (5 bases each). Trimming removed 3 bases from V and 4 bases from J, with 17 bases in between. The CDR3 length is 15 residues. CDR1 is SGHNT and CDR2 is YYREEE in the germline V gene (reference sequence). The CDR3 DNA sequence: TGTGCCAGCAGCTCCATGGGGGTTTTTGATTACGAGCAGTACTTC. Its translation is CASSSMGVFDYEQYF.

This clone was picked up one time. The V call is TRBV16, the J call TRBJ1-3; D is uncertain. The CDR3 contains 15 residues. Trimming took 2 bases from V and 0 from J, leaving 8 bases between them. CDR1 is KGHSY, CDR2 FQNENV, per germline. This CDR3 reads CASSQGHLSGNTIYF. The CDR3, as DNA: TGTGCCAGCAGCCAAGGCCACCTCTCTGGAAACACCATATATTTT.

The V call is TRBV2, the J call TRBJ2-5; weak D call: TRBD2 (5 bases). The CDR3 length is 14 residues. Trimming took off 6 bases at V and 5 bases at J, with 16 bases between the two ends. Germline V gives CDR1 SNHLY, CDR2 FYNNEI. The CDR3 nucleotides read TGTGCCAGCAGCTTGCAGGCCGGGGAGGAGACCCAGTACTTC. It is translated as CASSLQAGEETQYF.

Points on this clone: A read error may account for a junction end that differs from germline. This CDR3 is CASSDALADLIW. The CDR3, as DNA: TGTGCCAGCAGTGACGCCCTAGCGGATCTAATATGG. This chain uses TRBV2 with TRBJ2-2; TRBD2 matches at 7 bases. Looked up from germline, CDR1 is SNHLY and CDR2 is FYNNEI. This CDR3 has 12 amino acids.

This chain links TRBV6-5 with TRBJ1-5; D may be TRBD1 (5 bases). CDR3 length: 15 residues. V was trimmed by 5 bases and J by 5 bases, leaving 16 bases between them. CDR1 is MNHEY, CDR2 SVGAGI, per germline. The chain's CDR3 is CASSPTGGGHQPQHF. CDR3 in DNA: TGTGCCAGCAGTCCAACGGGGGGGGGACATCAGCCCCAGCATTTT.

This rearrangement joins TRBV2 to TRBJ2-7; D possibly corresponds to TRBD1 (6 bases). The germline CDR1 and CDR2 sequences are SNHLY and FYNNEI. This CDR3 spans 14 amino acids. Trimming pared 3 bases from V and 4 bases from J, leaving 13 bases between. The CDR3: CASSDLGRGYEQYF. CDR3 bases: TGTGCCAGCAGTGATCTCGGCAGGGGATACGAGCAGTACTTC.

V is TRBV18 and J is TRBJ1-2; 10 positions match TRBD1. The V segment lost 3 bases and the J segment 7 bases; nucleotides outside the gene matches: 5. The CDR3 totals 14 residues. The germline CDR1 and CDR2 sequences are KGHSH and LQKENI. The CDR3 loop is CASSPAGTGVGYTF. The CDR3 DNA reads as TGTGCCAGCTCACCGGCAGGGACAGGGGTTGGCTACACCTTC.

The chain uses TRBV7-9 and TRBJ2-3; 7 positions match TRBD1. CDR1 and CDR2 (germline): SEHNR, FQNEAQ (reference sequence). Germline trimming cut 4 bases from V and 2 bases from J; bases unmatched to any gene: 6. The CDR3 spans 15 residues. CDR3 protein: CASSWGDRDTDTQYF. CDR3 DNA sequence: TGTGCCAGCAGCTGGGGAGACAGGGACACAGATACGCAGTATTTT.

The CDR3 coding sequence is TGTGCCAGCAGGATTCCTTTTGGATACAATGAGCAGTTCTTC. This gives the protein CASRIPFGYNEQFF. J is TRBJ2-1 and V is TRBV5-8; D is undetermined. Looked up from germline, CDR1 is SGHTS and CDR2 is YDEGEE. Trimming cost V 5 bases and J 4 bases, with 13 bases left between them. The CDR3 totals 14 residues.